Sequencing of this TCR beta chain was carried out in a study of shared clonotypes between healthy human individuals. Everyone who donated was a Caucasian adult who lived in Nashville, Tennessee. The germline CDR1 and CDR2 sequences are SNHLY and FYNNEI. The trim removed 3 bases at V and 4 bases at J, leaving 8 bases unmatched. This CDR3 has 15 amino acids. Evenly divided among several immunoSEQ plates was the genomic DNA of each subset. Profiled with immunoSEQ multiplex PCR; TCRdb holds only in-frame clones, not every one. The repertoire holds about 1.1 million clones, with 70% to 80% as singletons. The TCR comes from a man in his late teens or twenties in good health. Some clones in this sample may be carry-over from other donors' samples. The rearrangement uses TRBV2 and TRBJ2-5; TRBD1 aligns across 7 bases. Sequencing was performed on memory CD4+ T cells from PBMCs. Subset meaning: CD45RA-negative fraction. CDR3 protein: CASSDSWDSGETQYF. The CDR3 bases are TGTGCCAGCAGTGATAGTTGGGACAGCGGAGAGACCCAGTACTTC.